This T cell receptor beta chain was sequenced in a study of T cell repertoires in cytomegalovirus infection. Study summary: Use of recently identified HLA-C-restricted and well-studied HLA-B-restricted CMV epitopes was part of the study. Both a matching HLA type and CMV infection were indicated by public TCR beta signatures.

Germline V lookup: CDR1 MNHEY, CDR2 SMNVEV (reference sequence). V shed 5 bases and J shed 4 bases, with 14 bases lying between them. The CDR3 runs to 14 residues. Regarding the study as a whole: Cumulative frequency of public TCR beta families picked out carriers of CMV plus the relevant HLA. There were HLA-C-restricted CMV-specific TCR beta clonotypes dominating the ex vivo response.

Each CDR3 protein gets one entry after TCRdb re-called the reads with MiXCR. The table has about 310,000 distinct CDR3 sequences, more than 20% seen once. This clonotype was observed a handful of times. As yet, its antigen is unknown. The TCR sequence derives from a human donor in good health (CMV status not recorded). Some clones in this sample may be carry-over from other donors' samples. The material was cultured PBMCs, obtained from culture after CMV antigen stimulation. The chain employs TRBV27 and TRBJ1-1; D is possibly TRBD1 (6 bases). CDR3 region: CASSPLDRLTEAFF. CDR3 nucleotides: TGTGCCAGCAGTCCCCTGGACAGACTCACTGAAGCTTTCTTT.